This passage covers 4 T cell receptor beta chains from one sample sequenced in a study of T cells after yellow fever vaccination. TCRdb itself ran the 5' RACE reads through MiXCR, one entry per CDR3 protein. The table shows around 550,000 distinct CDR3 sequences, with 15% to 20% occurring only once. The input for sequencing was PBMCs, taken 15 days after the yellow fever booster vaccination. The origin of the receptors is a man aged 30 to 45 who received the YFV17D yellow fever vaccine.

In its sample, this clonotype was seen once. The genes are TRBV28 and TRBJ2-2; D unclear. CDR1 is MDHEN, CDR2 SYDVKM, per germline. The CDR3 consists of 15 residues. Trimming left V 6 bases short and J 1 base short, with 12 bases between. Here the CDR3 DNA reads TGTGCCAGCAGGCCGGCAGTGGGGAACACCGGGGAGCTGTTTTTT. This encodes CASRPAVGNTGELFF.

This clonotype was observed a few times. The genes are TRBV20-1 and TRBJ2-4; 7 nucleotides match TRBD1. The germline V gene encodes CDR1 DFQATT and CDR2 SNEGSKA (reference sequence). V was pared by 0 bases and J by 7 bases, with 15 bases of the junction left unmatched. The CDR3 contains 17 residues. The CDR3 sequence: CSARDARRATRGNIQYF. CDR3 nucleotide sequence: TGCAGTGCTAGAGACGCACGGCGGGCAACCAGGGGGAACATTCAGTACTTC.

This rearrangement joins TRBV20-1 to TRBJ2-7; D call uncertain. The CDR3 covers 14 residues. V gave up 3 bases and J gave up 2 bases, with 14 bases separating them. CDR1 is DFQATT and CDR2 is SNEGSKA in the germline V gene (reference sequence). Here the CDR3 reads CSARPGMVPYEQYF. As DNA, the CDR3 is TGCAGTGCTAGGCCTGGAATGGTGCCCTACGAGCAGTACTTC.

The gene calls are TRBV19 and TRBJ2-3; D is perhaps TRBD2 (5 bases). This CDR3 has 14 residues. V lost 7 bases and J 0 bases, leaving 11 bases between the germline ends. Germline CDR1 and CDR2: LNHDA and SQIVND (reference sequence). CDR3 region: CASMRRPSTDTQYF. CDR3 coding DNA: TGTGCCAGTATGAGGAGGCCTAGCACAGATACGCAGTATTTT. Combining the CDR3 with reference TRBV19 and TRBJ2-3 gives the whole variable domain DGGITQSPKYLFRKEGQNVTLSCEQNLNHDAMYWYRQDPGQGLRLIYYSQIVNDFQKGDIAEGYSVSREKKESFPLTVTSAQKNPTAFYLCASMRRPSTDTQYFGPGTRLTVL.